Reported below is one T cell receptor beta chain. Its cognate antigen is unknown. The CDR3 is 16 amino acids. V lost 5 bases and J lost 2, with 19 bases in between. Germline-derived CDR1 and CDR2 are SEHNR and FQNEAQ (reference sequence). The primer mix had 60 Vbeta and 13 Jbeta primers. Data came from immunoSEQ multiplex PCR; TCRdb stores just in-frame clones and leaves some out. The data show around 110,000 clones, 75% seen once. This sample was included in a study of cytomegalovirus exposure and HLA in healthy donors. Study results and caveats: Some V segments, TRBV6-2 and TRBV6-3 among them, were indistinguishable and were therefore excluded. Using a false discovery rate of 0.05, a later analysis showed that 16,951 TCR beta sequences were associated with HLA alleles.

The sequencing input was PBMCs. The TCR originated in a male donor in good health and CMV-seropositive. This chain links TRBV7-9 with TRBJ2-7; tentative D call: TRBD2 (6 bases). CDR3 in DNA: TGTGCCAGCAGCGATATAGCCGGGGGTTTGACCTACGAGCAGTACTTC. Translating it yields CASSDIAGGLTYEQYF.